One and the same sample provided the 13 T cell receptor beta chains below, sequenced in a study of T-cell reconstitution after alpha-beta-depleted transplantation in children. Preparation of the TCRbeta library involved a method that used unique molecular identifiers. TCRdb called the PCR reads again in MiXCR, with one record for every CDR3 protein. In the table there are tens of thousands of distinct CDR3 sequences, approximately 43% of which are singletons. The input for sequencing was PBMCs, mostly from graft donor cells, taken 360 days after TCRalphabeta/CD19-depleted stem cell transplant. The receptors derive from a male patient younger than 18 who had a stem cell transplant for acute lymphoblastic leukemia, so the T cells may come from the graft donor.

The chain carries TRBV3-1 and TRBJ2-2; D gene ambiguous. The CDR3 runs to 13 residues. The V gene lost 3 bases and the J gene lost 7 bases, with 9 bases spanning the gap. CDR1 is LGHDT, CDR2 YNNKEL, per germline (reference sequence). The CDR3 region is CASSHKGYGELFF. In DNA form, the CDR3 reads TGTGCCAGCAGCCATAAGGGCTACGGGGAGCTGTTTTTT.

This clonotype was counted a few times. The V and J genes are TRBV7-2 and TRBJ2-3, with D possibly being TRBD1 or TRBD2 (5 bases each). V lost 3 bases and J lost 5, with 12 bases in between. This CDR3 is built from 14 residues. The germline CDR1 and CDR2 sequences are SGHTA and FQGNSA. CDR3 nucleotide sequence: TGTGCCAGCAGCTTTCGGGACCCCTTAGATACGCAGTATTTT. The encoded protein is CASSFRDPLDTQYF.

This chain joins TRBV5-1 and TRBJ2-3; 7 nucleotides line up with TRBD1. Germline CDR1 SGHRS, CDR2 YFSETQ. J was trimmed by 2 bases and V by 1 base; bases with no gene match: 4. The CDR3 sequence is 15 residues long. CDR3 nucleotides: TGCGCCAGCAGCTTGAAGGGGGCCAACACAGATACGCAGTATTTT. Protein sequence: CASSLKGANTDTQYF.

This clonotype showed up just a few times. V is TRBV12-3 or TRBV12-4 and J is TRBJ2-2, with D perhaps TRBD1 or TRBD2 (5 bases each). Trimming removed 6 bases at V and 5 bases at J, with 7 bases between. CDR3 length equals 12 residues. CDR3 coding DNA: TGTGCCAGCAGATGGGGGACCGGGGAGCTGTTTTTT. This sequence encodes CASRWGTGELFF.

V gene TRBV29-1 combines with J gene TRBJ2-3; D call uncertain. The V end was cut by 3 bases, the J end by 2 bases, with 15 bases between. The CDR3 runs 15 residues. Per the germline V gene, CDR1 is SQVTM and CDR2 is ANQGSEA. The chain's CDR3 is CSVDSTPRTTDTQYF. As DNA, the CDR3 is TGCAGCGTTGATTCTACGCCCAGAACCACAGATACGCAGTATTTT.

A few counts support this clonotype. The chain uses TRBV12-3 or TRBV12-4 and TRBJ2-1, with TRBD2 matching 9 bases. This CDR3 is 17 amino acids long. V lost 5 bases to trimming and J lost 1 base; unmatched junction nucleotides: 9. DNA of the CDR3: TGTGCCAGCAGTCCCGGATGGACTAGCGCATCCTACAATGAGCAGTTCTTC. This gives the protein CASSPGWTSASYNEQFF.

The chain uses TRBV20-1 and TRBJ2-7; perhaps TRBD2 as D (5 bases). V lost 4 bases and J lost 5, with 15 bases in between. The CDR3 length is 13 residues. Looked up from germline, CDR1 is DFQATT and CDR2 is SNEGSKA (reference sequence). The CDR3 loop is CSATWGATDEQYF. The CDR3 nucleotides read TGCAGTGCTACCTGGGGAGCGACCGACGAGCAGTACTTC.

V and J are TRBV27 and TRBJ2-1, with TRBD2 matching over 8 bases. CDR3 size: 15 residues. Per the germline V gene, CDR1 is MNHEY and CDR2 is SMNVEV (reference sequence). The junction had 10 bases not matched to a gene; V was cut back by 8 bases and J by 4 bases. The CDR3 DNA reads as TGTGCCAGCGGATCCGCCGCGGGGGGATACAATGAGCAGTTCTTC. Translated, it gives CASGSAAGGYNEQFF.

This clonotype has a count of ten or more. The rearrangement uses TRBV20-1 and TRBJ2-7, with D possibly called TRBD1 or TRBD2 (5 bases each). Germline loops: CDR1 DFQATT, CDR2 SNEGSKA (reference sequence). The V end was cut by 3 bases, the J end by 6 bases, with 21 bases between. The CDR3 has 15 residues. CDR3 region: CSARTSGTLSTEQYF. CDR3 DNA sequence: TGCAGTGCTAGGACCTCCGGGACCCTATCTACCGAGCAGTACTTC.

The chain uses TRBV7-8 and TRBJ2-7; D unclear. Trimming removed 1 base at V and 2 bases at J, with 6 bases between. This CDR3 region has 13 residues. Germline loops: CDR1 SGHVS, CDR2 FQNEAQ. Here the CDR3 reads CASSLDGPYEQYF. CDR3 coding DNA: TGTGCCAGCAGCTTAGACGGTCCCTACGAGCAGTACTTC.

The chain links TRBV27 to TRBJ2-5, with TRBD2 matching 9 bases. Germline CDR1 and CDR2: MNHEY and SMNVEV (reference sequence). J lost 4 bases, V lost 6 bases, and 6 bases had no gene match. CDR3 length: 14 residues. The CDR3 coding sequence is TGTGCCAGCAGCGTCGGGGGACTAGCAGAGACCCAGTACTTC. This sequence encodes CASSVGGLAETQYF.

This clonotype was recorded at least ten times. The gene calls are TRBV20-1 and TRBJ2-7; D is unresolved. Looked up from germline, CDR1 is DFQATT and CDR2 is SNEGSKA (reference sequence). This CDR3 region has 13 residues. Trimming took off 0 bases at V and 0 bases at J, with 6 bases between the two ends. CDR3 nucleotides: TGCAGTGCTAGAGACGGAAACTCCTACGAGCAGTACTTC. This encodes CSARDGNSYEQYF.

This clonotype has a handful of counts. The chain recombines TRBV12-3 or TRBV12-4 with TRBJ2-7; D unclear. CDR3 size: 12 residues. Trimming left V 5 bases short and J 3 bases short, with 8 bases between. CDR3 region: CASSRMIYEQYF. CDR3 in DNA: TGTGCCAGCAGTCGAATGATCTACGAGCAGTACTTC.